This T cell receptor (beta chain) was profiled in a study of blood T cell repertoires in COVID-19 (dated by TCRdb to 2018 to 2021). Broadly, across the study: The collaborator samples originated in the United States, Italy and Spain and spanned the acute and convalescent phases of COVID-19. The repertoires were released in a freely available public database meant as a resource for research on the immune response to SARS-CoV-2. The material from the prospective study consisted of cDNA or gDNA derived from T cells, B-cell-depleted T cells, or PBMCs. Samples came from the ongoing ImmuneRACE study (first 160 participants) plus 1,254 subjects from 6 global collaborators. The dataset comprised deeply sampled blood TCRbeta repertoires from subjects exposed to, actively infected with, or recovered from COVID-19. Sample metadata almost always included a de-identified subject ID, COVID-19 status, age in years and sex. Where available, HLA class I and class II types were obtained from metadata supplied by the sample provider rather than from assay-based typing.

The immunoSEQ Assay, a bias-controlled multiplex PCR, was used to amplify TCRbeta CDR3 regions from genomic DNA. Regarding the original processing steps: Within the assay, amplification of reference gene primers was used to estimate how many nucleated cells each sample contained. Sequence reads were collapsed and filtered to measure the absolute abundance of every unique TCRbeta CDR3 rearrangement. For each sample, productive Simpson clonality was calculated as the square root of Simpson's diversity index over productive rearrangements. This is the immuneACCESS table as TCRdb keeps it, with only in-frame sequences that have V and J called. A part of the clones is gone; compared with another copy, unresolved V genes explain less than half, and the rest is unexplained. For V, J and clone size, that table is used; D and trimming come from the DNA. The sample table records about 390,000 clones; approximately 87% of these occur just once. About 10% of the sample comes from the top ten.

Beyond this particular receptor, the publication reports: Clinical and demographic metadata were provided uncurated, with the amount varying by source and participant.

In the case of this clone: Its specific antigen is unknown. Base qualities are not recorded, but no much larger clone differs from it by a single base.

In the prospective study, participants were roughly 18 to 100 years old, resided in about two dozen geographic areas of the United States, and were enrolled through a virtual design. Cohort assignment in the prospective study relied on participant-reported clinical history from a screening survey and a study questionnaire. Recovered participants in ImmuneRACE Cohort 3 were defined as having two consecutive negative NP/OP PCR tests, clearance from a healthcare professional, or resolution of symptoms. In the prospective study, whole blood, serum and a nasopharyngeal or oropharyngeal swab were collected from each participant by mobile phlebotomists. Additional blood draws and questionnaires over an approximately 2-month period could optionally be provided by prospective study participants. Blood samples from the prospective study were shipped frozen or at room temperature prior to DNA extraction.

This receptor was identified in a woman aged 45-65 years who had recovered from COVID-19. Sequenced material: PBMCs or T cells enriched from blood (not recorded which).

Here is the DNA: TGTGCCAGCAGTGAAGAGGGGGCCCGAAAACTGTTTTTT. It encodes CASSEEGARKLFF. The chain joins TRBV2 to TRBJ1-4, and 7 bases in between align with TRBD1. The germline V gene provides CDR1 SNHLY and CDR2 FYNNEI. From the cysteine up to the phenylalanine, the CDR3 has a length of 13 residues. The entry retains the CDR3 DNA only, 39 bases that are in frame from base 1. Relative to germline, V is missing 1 base and J is missing 10 bases, with 3 bases of the junction outside any gene match.